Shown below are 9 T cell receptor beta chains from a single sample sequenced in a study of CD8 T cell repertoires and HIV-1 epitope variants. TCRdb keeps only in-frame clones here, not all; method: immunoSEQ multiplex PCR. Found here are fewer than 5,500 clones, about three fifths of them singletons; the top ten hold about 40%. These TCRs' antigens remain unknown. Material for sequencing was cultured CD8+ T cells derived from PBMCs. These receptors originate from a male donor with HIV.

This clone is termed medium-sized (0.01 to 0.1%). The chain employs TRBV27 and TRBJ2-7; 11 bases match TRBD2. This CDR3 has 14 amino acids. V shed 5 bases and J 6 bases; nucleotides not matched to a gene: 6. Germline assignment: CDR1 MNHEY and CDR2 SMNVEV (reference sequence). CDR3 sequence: CASSLIAGGPEQYF. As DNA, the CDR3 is TGTGCCAGCAGTCTCATAGCGGGAGGGCCCGAGCAGTACTTC.

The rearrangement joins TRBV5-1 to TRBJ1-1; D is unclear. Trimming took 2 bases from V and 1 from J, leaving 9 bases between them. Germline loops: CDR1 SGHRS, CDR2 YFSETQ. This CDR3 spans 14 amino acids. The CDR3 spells CASSFGWENTEAFF. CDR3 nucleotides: TGCGCCAGCAGCTTTGGGTGGGAGAACACTGAAGCTTTCTTT.

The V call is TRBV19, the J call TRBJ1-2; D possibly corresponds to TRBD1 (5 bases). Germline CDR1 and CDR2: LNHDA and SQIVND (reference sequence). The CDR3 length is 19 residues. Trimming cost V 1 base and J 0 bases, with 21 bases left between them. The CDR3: CASSIGYSREPKANYGYTF. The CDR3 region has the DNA TGTGCCAGTAGTATAGGCTACTCCAGGGAACCCAAGGCTAACTATGGCTACACCTTC.

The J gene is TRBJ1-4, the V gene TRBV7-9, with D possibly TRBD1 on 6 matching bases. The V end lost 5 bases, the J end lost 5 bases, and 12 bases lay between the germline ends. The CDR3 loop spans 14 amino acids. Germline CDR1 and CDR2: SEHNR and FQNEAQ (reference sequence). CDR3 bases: TGTGCCAGCAGCCAAGGGGGAACGAATGAAAAACTGTTTTTT. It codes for CASSQGGTNEKLFF.

The CDR3 is CASRVDRGQGEAFF. The DNA of the CDR3 is TGTGCCAGCAGGGTAGACAGGGGGCAAGGTGAAGCTTTCTTT. The chain uses TRBV5-4 and TRBJ1-1, with 10 bases identical to TRBD1. J gave up 7 bases and V 5 bases, and 8 bases lay outside the gene matches. The CDR3 sequence is 14 residues long. Germline V gene lookup returns CDR1 SGHNT and CDR2 YYREEE (reference sequence).

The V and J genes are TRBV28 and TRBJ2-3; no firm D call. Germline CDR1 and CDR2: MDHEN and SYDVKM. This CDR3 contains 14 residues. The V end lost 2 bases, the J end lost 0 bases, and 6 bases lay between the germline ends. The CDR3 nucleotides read TGTGCCAGCAGTTTAATCGGGAGCACAGATACGCAGTATTTT. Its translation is CASSLIGSTDTQYF.

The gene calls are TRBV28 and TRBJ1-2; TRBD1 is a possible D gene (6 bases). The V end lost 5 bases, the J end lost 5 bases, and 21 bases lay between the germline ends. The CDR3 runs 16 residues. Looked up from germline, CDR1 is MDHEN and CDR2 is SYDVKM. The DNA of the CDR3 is TGTGCCAGCAGTCTACCAGGCGTGGGGGCAGGGTATGGCTACACCTTC. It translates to CASSLPGVGAGYGYTF.

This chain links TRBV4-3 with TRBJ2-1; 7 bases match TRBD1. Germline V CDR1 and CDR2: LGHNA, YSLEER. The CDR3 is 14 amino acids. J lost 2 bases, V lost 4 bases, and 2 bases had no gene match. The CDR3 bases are TGCGCCAGCAGCCGGGACAGCCCCTACAATGAGCAGTTCTTC. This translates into CASSRDSPYNEQFF.

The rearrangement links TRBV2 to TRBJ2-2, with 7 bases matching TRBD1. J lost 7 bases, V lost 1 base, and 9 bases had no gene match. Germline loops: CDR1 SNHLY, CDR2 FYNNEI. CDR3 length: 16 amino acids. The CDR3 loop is CASSEDWAGGGGELFF. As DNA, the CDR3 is TGTGCCAGCAGTGAAGATTGGGCAGGGGGTGGCGGGGAGCTGTTTTTT.